This TCR beta chain was documented in a study of shared clonotypes between healthy human individuals. Study-wide findings and caveats: Unshared clonotypes carried lower generation probabilities than those common to all four donors.

Healthy HIV-negative adults with no recent acute infections or vaccinations were recruited as donors. Concerning this clone: Its antigen remains unidentified.

The CDR3 consists of 13 residues. As processed by the authors: For the immunoSEQ data, sequences were junction-only without quality scores, so filtering differed. Profiling relied on immunoSEQ multiplex PCR, and the TCRdb table lists in-frame clones only, not all of them. Clonal size and the V and J genes are those of that table, whereas D and trimming came from the DNA. The repertoire holds about 510,000 clones, with 96% as singletons. The TCR was taken from a woman in her twenties or thirties in good health. The chain couples TRBV21-1 to TRBJ1-5; the DNA was not used to check the table's D call, TRBD1. TRBV21-1 is a listed pseudogene. The sequenced material came from naive CD4+ T cells sorted from blood. Subset specified: CD45RA+ positively selected. The CDR3: CASPTGGCQPQHF. CDR3 DNA: TGTGCCAGCCCTACAGGGGGCTGTCAGCCCCAGCATTTT.